Listed below are T cell receptor beta chains from one sample, sequenced in a study of cytotoxic CD8 clonotypes in ibrutinib-treated CLL. Sequencing used immunoSEQ multiplex PCR; TCRdb keeps in-frame clones, though not all of them. The sample yields some 98,000 clones, about 78% seen once. The sample was PBMCs, taken after 12 months of ibrutinib treatment. The receptors were gathered from a human donor with chronic lymphocytic leukemia. Both conserved end residues are part of each CDR3. D genes are given only for firm matches. Clone size appears in some rows only: once, few, many, or a class for an expanded clone.

V gene	J gene	D gene	clone size	CDR3 DNA	CDR3 protein
TRBV15	TRBJ1-1	TRBD1	NA	TGTGCCACCAGCACAGGGGGACAGTTCATGAACACTGAAGCTTTCTTT	CATSTGGQFMNTEAFF
TRBV5-1	TRBJ2-5	NA	NA	TGCGCCAGCACCGTGGTTGGGAGTACTAACAAAGAGACCCAGTACTTC	CASTVVGSTNKETQYF
TRBV2	TRBJ2-7	NA	NA	TGTGCCAGCAGGGAGGATTCGGGCTTGGGGGAGCAGTACTTC	CASREDSGLGEQYF
TRBV10-3	TRBJ1-6	NA	NA	TGTGCCATCAGAGACACCGAAAATTCACCCCTCCACTTT	CAIRDTENSPLHF
TRBV7-3	TRBJ2-3	NA	few	TGTGCCAGCAGCCCATTCAGACAGCGCACGCAGTATTTT	CASSPFRQRTQYF
TRBV11-1	TRBJ2-7	NA	NA	TGTGCCAGCAGTCACAGTGCGGGGAACGAGCAGTACTTC	CASSHSAGNEQYF
TRBV5-6	TRBJ2-7	TRBD1	NA	TGTGCCAGCAGTCTGCGACAGGGATCCTACGAGCAGTACTTC	CASSLRQGSYEQYF
TRBV18	TRBJ2-7	NA	NA	TGTGCCAGCTCACCATCCGCGGACATCTACGAGCAGTACTTC	CASSPSADIYEQYF
TRBV18	TRBJ1-5	NA	few	TGTGCCAGCTCACCATCGGAAGGGCCACTCAATCAGCCCCAGCATTTT	CASSPSEGPLNQPQHF
TRBV14	TRBJ2-3	NA	NA	TGTGCCAGCAGCCCGATGGACCAAAGCACAGATACGCAGTATTTT	CASSPMDQSTDTQYF
TRBV7-3	TRBJ2-1	TRBD2	NA	TGTGCCAGCAGCCCCCAACTAGCGGGAAACAATGAGCAGTTCTTC	CASSPQLAGNNEQFF
TRBV6-5	TRBJ2-1	NA	NA	TGTGCCAGCAGTTACAGGGGAAACTACAATGAGCAGTTCTTC	CASSYRGNYNEQFF
TRBV7-9	TRBJ1-2	NA	NA	TGTGCCAGCAGCTTAAAAGGGGGAGGTTCCTACACCTTC	CASSLKGGGSYTF
TRBV12-5	TRBJ2-3	TRBD1	NA	TGTGCTAGTGGTTTGTCCGGACAGGGTTTGCCGCAGTATTTT	CASGLSGQGLPQYF
TRBV19	TRBJ1-5	TRBD1	few	TGTGCCAGTAGTCGTCCGGGACAGGTGATCAATCAGCCCCAGCATTTT	CASSRPGQVINQPQHF
TRBV6-5	TRBJ2-2	NA	NA	TGTGCCAGCAGGGCAGTACTCAACACCGGGGAGCTGTTTTTT	CASRAVLNTGELFF
TRBV5-1	TRBJ1-1	NA	NA	TGCGCCAGCAGCTCGAAGGTCATCGGGGGCGAAGCTTTCTTT	CASSSKVIGGEAFF
TRBV7-2	TRBJ2-5	NA	NA	TGTGCCAGCAGCTCGGTAGGGTACCAAGAGACCCAGTACTTC	CASSSVGYQETQYF
TRBV5-4	TRBJ2-7	NA	few	TGTGCCAGCAGCCTGGAACCCCACCCGAGGTACGAGCAGTACTTC	CASSLEPHPRYEQYF
TRBV21-1	TRBJ2-1	NA	few	TGTGCCAGCAGCAAAGCGCTGACCCGGTGGGGACACAATGAGCAGTTCTTC	CASSKALTRWGHNEQFF
TRBV30	TRBJ2-1	TRBD1	NA	TGTGCCTGGGGGGACAGGGGTGAGCAGTTCTTC	CAWGDRGEQFF
TRBV6-6	TRBJ1-1	NA	NA	TGTGCCAGCAGTTCGGCTTTCTTT	CASSSAFF
TRBV7-2	TRBJ2-2	NA	NA	TGTGCCAGCAGCTTAAAGTTTGGAGGCTCTGGGGGCACCGGGGAGCTGTTTTTT	CASSLKFGGSGGTGELFF
TRBV6-5	TRBJ1-5	NA	NA	TGTGCCAGCAGTTACGGCAGGGGAGGTCAGCCCCAGCATTTT	CASSYGRGGQPQHF
TRBV15	TRBJ1-2	NA	NA	TGTGCCACCAGCAGAGATTTGAAATATGGCTACACCTTC	CATSRDLKYGYTF
TRBV7-2	TRBJ1-3	TRBD1	NA	TGTGCCAGCAGCTCCCTCGGACAGGGGGGAGGAAACACCATATATTTT	CASSSLGQGGGNTIYF
TRBV6-5	TRBJ2-7	TRBD1	NA	TGTGCCATTAAGGACAGGGAACACGAGCAGTACTTC	CAIKDREHEQYF
TRBV19	TRBJ1-2	TRBD1	NA	TGTGCCAGTAGCTCCCGGGACAGGGGTTCCTTCGGCTACACCTTC	CASSSRDRGSFGYTF
TRBV4-1	TRBJ2-1	NA	NA	TGCGCCAGCAGCCAAGTTTTTGGGATGCAGTTCTTC	CASSQVFGMQFF
TRBV6-1	TRBJ1-2	NA	few	TGTGCCAGCAGGCAACCTATAGGGCTTGACTATGGCTACACCTTC	CASRQPIGLDYGYTF
TRBV30	TRBJ2-7	TRBD1	NA	TGTGCCTGGAGTGTACTAACAGGGGTTGCGTACGAGCAGTACTTC	CAWSVLTGVAYEQYF
TRBV28	TRBJ1-5	TRBD1	NA	TGTGCCAGCAGTCCCGGGACAGGGAAACAGCCCCAGCATTTT	CASSPGTGKQPQHF
TRBV5-1	TRBJ2-7	TRBD1	NA	TGCGCCAGCAGCTCTGGGACAGCCGAGCAGTACTTC	CASSSGTAEQYF
TRBV15	TRBJ1-4	NA	NA	TGTGCCACCAGCAGAGATGGGGGAGTGATCGAAAAACTGTTTTTT	CATSRDGGVIEKLFF
TRBV10-1	TRBJ2-2	NA	NA	TGCGCCAGCAGTGGCAGGCCGATCGGGGAGCTGTTTTTT	CASSGRPIGELFF
TRBV6-5	TRBJ2-7	NA	NA	TGTGCCAGCAGATTGAACTACGAGCAGTACTTC	CASRLNYEQYF